The entry below describes one TCR beta chain. Its specificity is not known. This sample is drawn from a study of cytomegalovirus exposure and HLA in healthy donors. V gave up 3 bases and J gave up 5 bases; unmatched junction bases: 7. CDR3 length: 15 amino acids. Germline assignment: CDR1 SGHAT and CDR2 FQNNGV. Vbeta (60) and Jbeta (13) primers were used in the PCR. The data were produced by immunoSEQ multiplex PCR, yet TCRdb's version contains in-frame clones alone and is incomplete. The sample gives approximately 140,000 clones, around 75% of which show up once; approximately 2.8% is in the top ten. Overall study results and limits: The study listed under 200 cytomegalovirus-associated TCR beta chains.

Nominally healthy donors provided the samples, though records likely missed some immune exposures. The source of this sequence is a female donor in good health and CMV-seronegative. The sample consisted of PBMCs. This sequence joins TRBV11-2 and TRBJ2-1, with TRBD2 matching over 7 bases. CDR3 residues: CASSLEGGPHNEQFF. Here the CDR3 DNA reads TGTGCCAGCAGCTTGGAGGGAGGGCCCCACAATGAGCAGTTCTTC.